The 19 T cell receptor beta chains reported below all come from one sample, sequenced in a study of identical twins. TCRdb fed the 5' RACE reads into MiXCR, producing one record per CDR3 protein. Of about 570,000 distinct CDR3 sequences detected, 9.6% appear once; the ten largest clones hold roughly 3.2%. This same sample was also taken into another study, of yellow fever vaccine responses in identical twins.

Sequenced input: PBMCs. These receptors originate from a woman aged 18-29 years in good health.

This clonotype was seen only once. The chain couples TRBV13 to TRBJ2-7; perhaps TRBD1 as D (7 bases). The CDR3 consists of 14 residues. V shed 4 bases and J shed 2 bases, with 12 bases lying between them. Germline values: CDR1 PRHDT, CDR2 FYEKMQ (reference sequence). CDR3 DNA: TGTGCCAGCAGCTCAGGGGGGACAACCTACGAGCAGTACTTC. Its translation is CASSSGGTTYEQYF.

The sample holds many counts of this clonotype. This rearrangement joins TRBV20-1 to TRBJ2-1; TRBD2 agrees at 7 bases. Losses at the gene ends were 4 bases for V and 0 bases for J; bases not matched to a gene: 3. The germline CDR1 and CDR2 sequences are DFQATT and SNEGSKA (reference sequence). CDR3 size: 14 residues. CDR3 in amino acids: CSANRGVSYNEQFF. CDR3 nucleotides: TGCAGTGCTAATCGGGGGGTCTCCTACAATGAGCAGTTCTTC.

The chain employs TRBV7-9 and TRBJ1-1; D gene unclear. The germline gives CDR1 SEHNR, CDR2 FQNEAQ (reference sequence). The CDR3 runs 10 residues. Trimming cost V 5 bases and J 8 bases, with 6 bases left between them. In nucleotides, the CDR3 is TGTGCCAGCAGCGGGGTCGAAGCTTTCTTT. It translates to CASSGVEAFF.

The rearrangement links TRBV30 to TRBJ2-1, with 8 nucleotides matching TRBD2. The ends lost 0 bases at V and 1 base at J; junction bases unmatched: 5. There are 16 residues in the CDR3. Germline loops: CDR1 GTSNPN, CDR2 SVGIG (reference sequence). As DNA, the CDR3 is TGTGCCTGGAGTGTACGGGGGGGGAGTTCCTACAATGAGCAGTTCTTC. Its translation: CAWSVRGGSSYNEQFF. The whole variable domain, remainder taken from reference TRBV30 and TRBJ2-1, is SQTIHQWPATLVQPVGSPLSLECTVEGTSNPNLYWYRQAAGRGLQLLFYSVGIGQISSEVPQNLSASRPQDRQFILSSKKLLLSDSGFYLCAWSVRGGSSYNEQFFGPGTRLTVL.

The rearrangement uses TRBV12-3 or TRBV12-4 and TRBJ2-1; TRBD2 is a possible D gene (5 bases). This CDR3 is 17 amino acids long. V lost 2 bases and J 8 bases, leaving 22 bases between the germline ends. The DNA for the CDR3 is TGTGCCAGCAGTTTATATCTGACGGCGGGTGTTCCCGATGAGCAGTTCTTC. Translating it yields CASSLYLTAGVPDEQFF.

This clonotype has a count of ten or more. V and J are TRBV7-9 and TRBJ2-7; D is undetermined. V was cut by 2 bases and J by 6 bases, with 20 bases left in between. Germline CDR1 and CDR2: SEHNR and FQNEAQ (reference sequence). The CDR3 sequence is 16 residues long. Here the CDR3 DNA reads TGTGCCAGCAGCTTAATGGTCGTGGCGGCAGAACGCGAGCAGTACTTC. It is translated as CASSLMVVAAEREQYF. Full variable domain (outside the CDR3, taken from reference TRBV7-9 and TRBJ2-7): DTGVSQNPRHKITKRGQNVTFRCDPISEHNRLYWYRQTLGQGPEFLTYFQNEAQLEKSRLLSDRFSAERPKGSFSTLEIQRTEQGDSAMYLCASSLMVVAAEREQYFGPGTRLTVT.

Many counts were recorded for this clonotype. This sequence joins TRBV5-1 and TRBJ2-3; D is perhaps TRBD1 (5 bases). V lost 0 bases, J lost 3 bases, and 14 bases lay in between. From germline, CDR1 is SGHRS and CDR2 YFSETQ. CDR3 length: 16 amino acids. The CDR3 DNA sequence: TGCGCCAGCAGCTTGGTGGGCAGGGCCTTGACAGATACGCAGTATTTT. It specifies CASSLVGRALTDTQYF.

This clonotype was observed a handful of times. In nucleotides, the CDR3 is TGCGCCAGCAGAGCGGGACTAGCTTTCGATGAGCAGTTCTTC. The encoded protein is CASRAGLAFDEQFF. The rearrangement links TRBV4-1 to TRBJ2-1, with 9 bases that match TRBD2. There are 14 residues in the CDR3. Germline V CDR1 and CDR2: MGHRA, YSYEKL. V shed 6 bases, J shed 8 bases, and the junction held 8 bases outside the gene matches.

Worth noting for this clonotype: One end of the junction varies from germline; a read error may be responsible. Here the CDR3 reads CSATTSGTNTGKLFF. The CDR3 coding sequence is TGCAGCGCCACGACTAGCGGGACGAACACCGGGAAGCTGTTTTTT. This chain connects TRBV29-1 to TRBJ2-2; TRBD2 matches at 11 bases. The V gene's germline CDR1 is SQVTM and CDR2 ANQGSEA. The CDR3 consists of 15 residues.

This clonotype was counted only a few times. V and J are TRBV20-1 and TRBJ2-1; 8 positions agree with TRBD2. The CDR3 runs 14 residues. J lost 7 bases, V lost 5 bases, and 10 bases had no gene match. CDR1 and CDR2 from the germline V gene are DFQATT and SNEGSKA (reference sequence). The chain's CDR3 is CSAPLAALSNEQFF. The CDR3 nucleotides read TGCAGTGCTCCACTAGCGGCTCTGAGTAATGAGCAGTTCTTC.

This clonotype was observed at least ten times. This sequence joins TRBV12-3 or TRBV12-4 and TRBJ2-3, with D possibly TRBD1 on 6 matching bases. This CDR3 spans 15 amino acids. Trimming stripped 5 bases from V and 5 bases from J, with 17 bases between. Here the CDR3 reads CASSPLGGMRDTQYF. The CDR3 DNA follows: TGTGCCAGCAGTCCGCTAGGGGGTATGAGAGATACGCAGTATTTT.

In this sample, this clonotype turned up many times. This sequence joins TRBV12-3 or TRBV12-4 and TRBJ1-6; D is unresolved. This CDR3 contains 14 residues. Trimming stripped 3 bases from V and 0 bases from J, with 3 bases between. This chain's CDR3 is CASSLNSYNSPLHF. CDR3 sequence (DNA): TGTGCCAGCAGTTTGAACTCCTATAATTCACCCCTCCACTTT.

The chain is built from TRBV5-1 and TRBJ2-6; D is perhaps TRBD1 or TRBD2 (6 bases each). V lost 7 bases and J lost 3, with 11 bases in between. The CDR3 has 14 amino acids. Germline V gene sequence: CDR1 SGHRS, CDR2 YFSETQ. The CDR3 loop reads CASGGGFGANVLTF. The CDR3 region has the DNA TGCGCCAGCGGAGGGGGTTTTGGGGCCAACGTCCTGACTTTC.

V usage is TRBV9 and J usage is TRBJ2-7; maybe TRBD1 (6 bases). CDR1 and CDR2 from the germline V gene are SGDLS and YYNGEE. V lost 0 bases to trimming and J lost 2 bases, with 12 bases between them. This CDR3 has 15 residues. The CDR3 protein is CASSVGTGPTYEQYF. CDR3 DNA sequence: TGTGCCAGCAGCGTAGGAACAGGGCCCACCTACGAGCAGTACTTC.

This clonotype was recorded at least ten times. This chain joins TRBV11-3 and TRBJ2-1; 11 nucleotides align to TRBD2. V lost 5 bases to trimming and J lost 2 bases; unmatched junction nucleotides: 5. The germline gives CDR1 SGHNT, CDR2 YENEEA. The CDR3 spans 16 residues. The CDR3 region is CASSARLAGTYNEQFF. The CDR3 nucleotides are TGTGCCAGCAGCGCGCGACTAGCGGGAACCTACAATGAGCAGTTCTTC.

The J gene is TRBJ2-1, the V gene TRBV6-2 or TRBV6-3, with D possibly being TRBD2 (5 bases). Trimming left V 6 bases short and J 12 bases short, with 21 bases between. The CDR3 covers 14 residues. Germline values: CDR1 MNHEY, CDR2 SVGEGT. CDR3 region: CASSTYGSGKGQFF. The DNA of the CDR3 is TGTGCCAGCAGCACTTACGGCAGCGGAAAAGGGCAGTTCTTC.

V and J are TRBV29-1 and TRBJ1-1, with D perhaps TRBD1 (5 bases). V lost 4 bases and J lost 3, with 18 bases in between. Germline V gene sequence: CDR1 SQVTM, CDR2 ANQGSEA. The CDR3 is 15 residues long. The CDR3 loop is CSVVVRQRRDTEAFF. DNA of the CDR3: TGCAGCGTTGTTGTAAGACAGCGACGGGACACTGAAGCTTTCTTT.

This rearrangement joins TRBV20-1 to TRBJ2-1; TRBD2 matches 8 bases. The germline CDR1 and CDR2 sequences are DFQATT and SNEGSKA (reference sequence). CDR3 length: 14 amino acids. Germline trimming cut 3 bases from V and 7 bases from J; bases unmatched to any gene: 8. The CDR3 here is CSASPGRAVNEQFF. The DNA for the CDR3 is TGCAGTGCTAGTCCCGGGAGGGCGGTGAATGAGCAGTTCTTC.

This clonotype was seen more than once but under ten times. V gene TRBV20-1 combines with J gene TRBJ2-7, with D perhaps matching TRBD1 or TRBD2 (6 bases each). This CDR3 region has 14 residues. The germline V gene has CDR1 DFQATT and CDR2 SNEGSKA (reference sequence). V was trimmed by 3 bases and J by 4 bases, leaving 16 bases between them. The CDR3 DNA is TGCAGTGCTAGGGATAGGAGGGGACAATACGAGCAGTACTTC. This encodes CSARDRRGQYEQYF.